This T cell receptor beta chain was recorded in a study of blood T cell repertoires in COVID-19. This clone appeared once. In the original workflow: Nucleated cell counts were estimated from reference gene primer amplification. Clones were read by immunoSEQ multiplex PCR, and TCRdb kept only the in-frame ones, dropping some. The D gene and trimming were derived from the DNA, and the V and J assignments and clone size from that table. Found here are some 97,000 clones, roughly nine tenths of them singletons; the top ten hold 2.1%. The material sequenced was peripheral blood. This receptor was identified in a man over 45 with active COVID-19.

The CDR3 spells CASSEDKYSNSNQPQHF. CDR3 bases: TGTGCCAGCAGTGAAGATAAGTACAGTAATAGCAATCAGCCCCAGCATTTT. The V gene is TRBV6-1, the J gene TRBJ1-5; no firm D call. The CDR3 loop spans 17 amino acids. Germline assignment: CDR1 MNHNS and CDR2 SASEGT. Trimming took 1 base from V and 0 from J, leaving 13 bases between them.